The subject of this entry is one T cell receptor (beta chain). This CDR3 region has 11 residues. Germline V gives CDR1 MDHEN, CDR2 SYDVKM. Trimming shortened V by 4 bases and J by 7 bases, and 7 bases separated the two germline ends. The sample belongs to a study of OX40 agonist ivuxolimab in advanced cancers. Study background: Dose-escalation patients were diagnosed with hepatocellular carcinoma, melanoma, renal cell cancer or head and neck cancer. Cohort: approximately 83% men, mean age about 62, aged roughly 23 to 90.

Profiled with immunoSEQ multiplex PCR; TCRdb holds only in-frame clones, not every one. The sample has around 13,000 clones; 70% to 85% are singletons. The V call is TRBV28, the J call TRBJ1-1; D is uncertain. Source: CD4+ or CD8+ T cells sorted from blood, taken in a trial of the OX40 agonist ivuxolimab. The clonotype originates from an adult with an advanced solid tumor such as melanoma, head and neck, liver or kidney cancer. In DNA form, the CDR3 reads TGTGCCAGCAGTTGGGCTCTTGAAGCTTTCTTT. It translates to CASSWALEAFF.